The next 29 T cell receptor beta chains were all read from a single sample in a study of T cells after yellow fever vaccination. TCRdb reanalysed the 5' RACE reads using MiXCR and keeps one entry per CDR3 protein. The sample lists some 160,000 distinct CDR3 sequences, 7% to 10% seen once, with approximately 35% in the top ten. The specimen was CD8+ T cells sorted from PBMCs, collected 45 days after the yellow fever booster vaccination. The receptors were sampled from a man aged 18 to 30 who received the YFV17D yellow fever vaccine.

This clonotype is judged medium-sized. The chain uses TRBV5-6 and TRBJ2-3; maybe TRBD2 (5 bases). The CDR3 extends over 16 amino acids. V lost 1 base to trimming and J lost 5 bases, with 17 bases between them. Germline values: CDR1 SGHDT, CDR2 YYEEEE. The CDR3 spells CASSLTDGNRVDTQYF. In DNA form, the CDR3 reads TGTGCCAGCAGCTTGACGGACGGGAACCGAGTAGATACGCAGTATTTT.

This clonotype was detected a few times. The V gene is TRBV4-1, the J gene TRBJ1-6; maybe TRBD1 (5 bases). This CDR3 is 14 amino acids long. Germline CDR1 MGHRA, CDR2 YSYEKL. Deletions cut 5 bases from V and 7 bases from J, with 12 bases between. CDR3 coding DNA: TGCGCCAGCAGCGCCGGGGACTCCAATTCACCCCTCCACTTT. It specifies CASSAGDSNSPLHF.

This clonotype was seen a handful of times. The CDR3 region is CASSPERWAGTDTQYF. CDR3 in DNA: TGTGCCAGCAGCCCGGAGCGGTGGGCTGGCACAGATACGCAGTATTTT. V usage is TRBV7-8 and J usage is TRBJ2-3; TRBD2 is a possible D gene (5 bases). The CDR3 contains 16 residues. V dropped 5 bases and J dropped 1 base, with 16 bases sitting between them. From germline, CDR1 is SGHVS and CDR2 FQNEAQ.

The gene calls are TRBV5-6 and TRBJ1-1; D call uncertain. Per germline, CDR1 SGHDT and CDR2 YYEEEE. V gave up 4 bases and J gave up 1 base, with 11 bases separating them. The CDR3 is 14 amino acids. CDR3 nucleotides: TGTGCCAGCAGCCTAGGGCCAGAGAACACTGAAGCTTTCTTT. Its translation: CASSLGPENTEAFF. The full variable domain, in which reference TRBV5-6 and TRBJ1-1 provide the parts outside the CDR3, is DAGVTQSPTHLIKTRGQQVTLRCSPKSGHDTVSWYQQALGQGPQFIFQYYEEEERQRGNFPDRFSGHQFPNYSSELNVNALLLGDSALYLCASSLGPENTEAFFGQGTRLTVV.

The chain links TRBV10-3 to TRBJ2-1; D not certain. The CDR3 covers 12 residues. The V and J ends lost 3 bases and 14 bases respectively, with 14 bases between them. Germline CDR1 and CDR2: ENHRY and SYGVKD. The CDR3 nucleotides are TGTGCCATCAGTGACGAACTGGGGTTGGAGTTCTTC. Residues: CAISDELGLEFF.

This clonotype occurred many times. CDR3 DNA sequence: TGTGCCAGCAGTTACGGGGGGGAGACCCAGTACTTC. Protein sequence: CASSYGGETQYF. The rearrangement joins TRBV6-5 to TRBJ2-5; weak D call: TRBD2 (6 bases). V was clipped by 2 bases and J by 5 bases, with 6 bases between them. Germline V CDR1 and CDR2: MNHEY, SVGAGI. The CDR3 has 12 residues.

J is TRBJ2-7 and V is TRBV5-1; D is unresolved. V was cut by 1 base and J by 5 bases, with 10 bases left in between. Germline V gives CDR1 SGHRS, CDR2 YFSETQ. The CDR3 length is 13 residues. The CDR3 reads CASSLFRVDEQYF. CDR3 nucleotides: TGCGCCAGCAGCTTGTTTCGGGTGGACGAGCAGTACTTC.

This clonotype has more than one count but fewer than ten. The V gene is TRBV10-3, the J gene TRBJ1-1; D might be TRBD1 (5 bases). V shed 3 bases and J shed 7 bases, with 15 bases lying between them. Germline V gene data show CDR1 as ENHRY and CDR2 as SYGVKD. The CDR3 covers 14 residues. The CDR3: CAISDGGVSFEAFF. DNA of the CDR3: TGTGCCATCAGTGATGGGGGTGTCAGTTTTGAAGCTTTCTTT.

The chain combines TRBV4-2 with TRBJ2-3; 8 bases align to TRBD1. CDR3 size: 15 residues. With 2 bases clipped from V and 0 bases from J, the junction kept 1 base outside the gene matches. Germline CDR1 reads LGHNA; CDR2 reads YNFKEQ. The CDR3 is CASSQRDRSTDTQYF. In nucleotides, the CDR3 is TGTGCCAGCAGCCAAAGGGACAGGAGCACAGATACGCAGTATTTT.

The rearrangement uses TRBV7-2 and TRBJ1-5; a possible D gene is TRBD1 (5 bases). This CDR3 is 16 amino acids long. V was pared by 5 bases and J by 1 base, with 15 bases between. Germline CDR1 and CDR2: SGHTA and FQGNSA. The CDR3 here is CASSTGTLGSNQPQHF. The CDR3 DNA reads TGTGCCAGCAGCACCGGGACCTTAGGGAGCAATCAGCCCCAGCATTTT.

This clonotype was observed a few times. The chain joins TRBV11-2 to TRBJ2-7; D ambiguous. Trimming shortened V by 0 bases and J by 7 bases, and 13 bases separated the two germline ends. This CDR3 spans 14 amino acids. CDR1 and CDR2 from the germline V gene are SGHAT and FQNNGV. The DNA of the CDR3 is TGTGCCAGCAGCTTAGATCAGAGGATAGAGGAGCAGTACGTC. As protein: CASSLDQRIEEQYV.

The V call is TRBV7-9, the J call TRBJ2-7; D is possibly TRBD1 (5 bases). Germline V gene lookup returns CDR1 SEHNR and CDR2 FQNEAQ (reference sequence). V was pared by 5 bases and J by 3 bases, with 8 bases between. The CDR3 has 12 residues. Here the CDR3 DNA reads TGTGCCAGCAGCCTAGGGGTCTACGAGCAGTACGTC. It codes for CASSLGVYEQYV.

This clonotype was recorded a few times. The chain combines TRBV12-3 or TRBV12-4 with TRBJ1-5; 9 bases are shared with TRBD1. The V and J ends lost 0 bases and 4 bases, in that order; junction bases with no gene match: 1. The CDR3 spans 15 residues. This chain's CDR3 is CASSLAGTGNQPQHF. CDR3 sequence (DNA): TGTGCCAGCAGTTTAGCCGGGACAGGGAATCAGCCCCAGCATTTT.

This clonotype was found once. This chain connects TRBV10-3 to TRBJ2-5; no firm D call. Germline CDR1 and CDR2: ENHRY and SYGVKD. Trimming shortened V by 2 bases and J by 5 bases, and 18 bases separated the two germline ends. This CDR3 region has 16 residues. The CDR3 nucleotides read TGTGCCATCAGTGAGGTGTCTGTAAGCCTGGTTGAGACCCAGTACTTC. Residues: CAISEVSVSLVETQYF.

V is TRBV7-9 and J is TRBJ1-3; possible D gene TRBD1, 6 bases. CDR1 and CDR2 (germline): SEHNR, FQNEAQ (reference sequence). V gave up 4 bases and J gave up 4 bases, with 11 bases separating them. The CDR3 sequence is 14 residues long. CDR3 residues: CASSSTGPGNTIYF. CDR3 bases: TGTGCCAGCAGCTCGACAGGCCCCGGAAACACCATATATTTT. Together with reference TRBV7-9 and TRBJ1-3, the CDR3 gives the full variable domain: DTGVSQNPRHKITKRGQNVTFRCDPISEHNRLYWYRQTLGQGPEFLTYFQNEAQLEKSRLLSDRFSAERPKGSFSTLEIQRTEQGDSAMYLCASSSTGPGNTIYFGEGSWLTVV.

This clonotype occurred a few times. The chain joins TRBV25-1 to TRBJ2-7, with TRBD1 as a possible D gene (5 bases). Trimming removed 11 bases from V and 3 bases from J, with 14 bases in between. The CDR3 totals 12 residues. Germline V gene sequence: CDR1 MGHDK, CDR2 SYGVNS. The CDR3 nucleotides are TGTGCCGTCGCTGGACACTACTACGAGCAGTACTTC. Encoded protein: CAVAGHYYEQYF.

This clonotype has at least ten counts. The chain has TRBV7-9 and TRBJ1-1; D is unclear. V was clipped by 1 base and J by 4 bases, with 4 bases between them. CDR3 length: 12 amino acids. CDR1 and CDR2 from the germline V gene are SEHNR and FQNEAQ (reference sequence). CDR3 region: CASSLGTTEAFF. The CDR3 bases are TGTGCCAGCAGCTTAGGGACCACTGAAGCTTTCTTT.

This clonotype was picked up a small number of times. The J gene is TRBJ2-5, the V gene TRBV2, with D unresolved. Germline V gene sequence: CDR1 SNHLY, CDR2 FYNNEI. The CDR3 has 15 amino acids. V was clipped by 4 bases and J by 2 bases, with 14 bases between them. The CDR3 region is CASSGTLSYQETQYF. The CDR3 bases are TGTGCCAGCAGTGGGACCCTATCCTATCAAGAGACCCAGTACTTC.

This clonotype was observed a handful of times. V is TRBV5-4 and J is TRBJ2-7; D gene ambiguous. The CDR3 sequence is 12 residues long. Per germline, CDR1 SGHNT and CDR2 YYREEE (reference sequence). Trimming took off 4 bases at V and 6 bases at J, with 11 bases between the two ends. The CDR3: CASSSPLGEQYF. CDR3 bases: TGTGCCAGCAGCAGTCCGTTGGGCGAGCAGTACTTC.

The chain links TRBV6-2 or TRBV6-3 to TRBJ1-2; D ambiguous. This CDR3 region has 12 residues. CDR1 and CDR2 (germline): MNHEY, SVGEGT. V lost 6 bases to trimming and J lost 4 bases, with 9 bases between them. CDR3 sequence (DNA): TGTGCCAGCAGCGTGACATCCTATGGCTACACCTTC. Protein: CASSVTSYGYTF.

This clonotype showed up many times. CDR3 sequence reads: CASVSTQLGSYEQYV. The CDR3 DNA sequence: TGTGCCAGCGTTAGCACCCAATTGGGCTCCTACGAGCAGTACGTC. The rearrangement joins TRBV6-2 or TRBV6-3 to TRBJ2-7; the D is unclear. The length of the CDR3 is 15 residues. V was trimmed by 8 bases and J by 0 bases, leaving 17 bases between them. Germline CDR1 reads MNHEY; CDR2 reads SVGEGT.

This clonotype was observed at least ten times. The J gene is TRBJ2-2, the V gene TRBV29-1; possibly TRBD1 for D (8 bases). The CDR3 is made up of 15 amino acids. Germline-derived CDR1 and CDR2 are SQVTM and ANQGSEA. V was clipped by 6 bases and J by 6 bases, with 20 bases between them. In DNA form, the CDR3 reads TGCAGCGTCCTTCGGACAGGGAGGGTTGCCGGGGAGCTGTTTTTT. The encoded protein is CSVLRTGRVAGELFF.

This clonotype has ten or more counts. The chain recombines TRBV7-6 with TRBJ2-2; D is unclear. The germline V gene encodes CDR1 SGHVS and CDR2 FNYEAQ. This CDR3 is built from 16 residues. With 2 bases removed from V and 0 bases from J, the gap between germline ends came to 10 bases. The CDR3 is CASSLRAETNTGELFF. The CDR3 bases are TGTGCCAGCAGCTTACGGGCAGAAACGAACACCGGGGAGCTGTTTTTT.

CDR3 sequence reads: CASSEGGALNQPQHF. For the CDR3, the DNA is TGCGCCAGCAGCGAAGGGGGGGCCCTCAATCAGCCCCAGCATTTT. The chain employs TRBV4-1 and TRBJ1-5; a possible D gene is TRBD1 (6 bases). The CDR3 is 15 amino acids. V was cut by 5 bases and J by 3 bases, with 14 bases left in between. Germline CDR1 and CDR2: MGHRA and YSYEKL.

The genes are TRBV4-1 and TRBJ1-2; the match to TRBD1 covers 8 bases. The CDR3 length is 16 residues. Germline CDR1 is MGHRA and CDR2 is YSYEKL. V shed 0 bases, J shed 4 bases, and the junction held 7 bases outside the gene matches. CDR3: CASSQDTTGGSYGYTF. The CDR3 DNA follows: TGCGCCAGCAGCCAAGATACCACAGGGGGTAGCTATGGCTACACCTTC.

This chain links TRBV6-5 with TRBJ2-7; a weak D match, TRBD1 (6 bases). CDR3 length: 14 residues. V gave up 6 bases and J gave up 2 bases, with 14 bases separating them. The germline V gene has CDR1 MNHEY and CDR2 SVGAGI. CDR3 region: CASRSTGQTYEQYV. As DNA, the CDR3 is TGTGCCAGCAGATCTACTGGACAGACCTACGAGCAGTACGTC.

This clonotype appeared a few times. This chain connects TRBV4-1 to TRBJ2-3, with a possible D match to TRBD1 (5 bases). The V gene lost 4 bases and the J gene lost 2 bases, with 13 bases spanning the gap. This CDR3 spans 15 amino acids. CDR1 and CDR2 (germline): MGHRA, YSYEKL. The CDR3 here is CASSPGASDTDTQYF. The DNA for the CDR3 is TGCGCCAGCAGCCCTGGGGCGAGTGACACAGATACGCAGTATTTT.

This clonotype occurred many times. The genes are TRBV7-9 and TRBJ2-7; 9 positions agree with TRBD1. J gave up 3 bases and V 4 bases, and 4 bases lay outside the gene matches. The CDR3 has 14 amino acids. CDR1 is SEHNR, CDR2 FQNEAQ, per germline (reference sequence). The CDR3 DNA reads TGTGCCAGCAGCTCGACGGGACAGGGCTACGAGCAGTACTTC. This codes for CASSSTGQGYEQYF. Filled out from reference TRBV7-9 and TRBJ2-7, the complete variable domain reads DTGVSQNPRHKITKRGQNVTFRCDPISEHNRLYWYRQTLGQGPEFLTYFQNEAQLEKSRLLSDRFSAERPKGSFSTLEIQRTEQGDSAMYLCASSSTGQGYEQYFGPGTRLTVT.

A few counts support this clonotype. The rearrangement links TRBV6-6 to TRBJ2-2, with no clear D. CDR3 length: 19 residues. Per the germline V gene, CDR1 is MNHNY and CDR2 is SVGAGI (reference sequence). V shed 0 bases and J shed 2 bases, with 19 bases lying between them. The CDR3 here is CASSYSLDESGVNTGELFF. The CDR3 region has the DNA TGTGCCAGCAGTTACTCTTTAGATGAATCTGGGGTAAACACCGGGGAGCTGTTTTTT.